This T cell receptor beta chain emerged from a study of blood T cell repertoires in COVID-19. Study details: Sites across the United States, Italy and Spain contributed samples from acute and convalescent COVID-19.

As processed by the authors: Scientists estimated how many nucleated cells there were by amplifying reference gene primers. Repertoires were generated with immunoSEQ multiplex PCR, while TCRdb's copy carries only in-frame clones and drops some. Clonal size and the V and J genes are those of that table, whereas D and trimming came from the DNA. The sample has about 290,000 clones, about 82% seen once. Per the germline V gene, CDR1 is SGDLS and CDR2 is YYNGEE. V lost 3 bases and J 9 bases, leaving 6 bases between the germline ends. CDR3 length equals 11 residues. The TCR comes from a woman between 50 and 59 years old with active or convalescent COVID-19. The chain uses TRBV9 and TRBJ2-2; no clear D. The sample consisted of peripheral blood. CDR3 protein: CASSGGRELFF. The DNA of the CDR3 is TGTGCCAGCAGCGGCGGAAGGGAGCTGTTTTTT.